This TCR beta chain originates from a study of radiotherapy plus CTLA-4 blockade in lung cancer. Study in general: Patients showed objective responses in 18% of cases, and disease control was achieved by 30% to 35%.

Clones were read by immunoSEQ multiplex PCR, and TCRdb kept only the in-frame ones, dropping some. The sample has tens of thousands of clones, about 78% seen once. Overall study results and limits: Early shifts in blood T cell clones, with interferon-beta, reportedly predicted response best. In blood, tumor-derived TCR clones expanded after radiotherapy plus ipilimumab.

A remark on this clone: Its antigen is not known.

The CDR3 runs to 12 residues. Germline CDR1 MNHEY, CDR2 SVGAGI. Trimming took off 4 bases at V and 12 bases at J, with 16 bases between the two ends. The source is a human donor with non-small cell lung cancer whose response to radiotherapy plus ipilimumab could not be evaluated. Some clones in this sample may be carry-over from other donors' samples. The material was peripheral blood, obtained from a patient treated with radiotherapy plus ipilimumab. V is TRBV6-5 and J is TRBJ2-7; the D gene is possibly TRBD2 (5 bases). Here the CDR3 reads CASSLAEGVWYF. The DNA of the CDR3 is TGTGCCAGCAGTTTAGCCGAGGGTGTGTGGTACTTC.